One sample yielded the 29 T cell receptor beta chains listed below, sequenced in a study of blood T cell repertoires in COVID-19 (dated by TCRdb to about 2020). The method was the immunoSEQ multiplex PCR assay. TCRdb retrieved this table from immuneACCESS and kept in-frame rearrangements only. Not all clones are present; in checked studies, unresolved V genes account for under half, and no reason is known for the remainder. For this sample there are about 110,000 clones; more than 70% appear just once. 6.8% of the sample is taken by the ten largest. The sequencing sample was made of peripheral blood. The receptors here all came from a man in his fifties or sixties with active or convalescent COVID-19.

This clone was seen a few times. V usage is TRBV30 and J usage is TRBJ2-5; D is uncertain. Germline-derived CDR1 and CDR2 are GTSNPN and SVGIG (reference sequence). V was shortened by 2 bases and J by 5 bases, with 6 bases between the two germline ends. CDR3 length: 11 residues. This chain's CDR3 is CAWSIIETQYF. CDR3 in DNA: TGTGCCTGGAGTATCATCGAGACCCAGTACTTC.

The chain uses TRBV27 and TRBJ2-1, with TRBD2 matching over 7 bases. The V gene end was trimmed by 2 bases and the J gene end by 6 bases; junction bases not matched to a gene: 7. The CDR3 runs 15 residues. Germline assignment: CDR1 MNHEY and CDR2 SMNVEV (reference sequence). CDR3 loop: CASSLGLAVLNEQFF. The CDR3 nucleotides are TGTGCCAGCAGTTTAGGCCTAGCGGTTCTCAATGAGCAGTTCTTC.

This chain joins TRBV6-5 and TRBJ2-2, with D perhaps matching TRBD1 (6 bases). The V and J ends lost 7 bases and 6 bases respectively, with 15 bases between them. Germline CDR1 reads MNHEY; CDR2 reads SVGAGI. The CDR3 loop spans 14 amino acids. CDR3 in amino acids: CASTGEGGSGELFF. Here the CDR3 DNA reads TGTGCCAGCACCGGAGAAGGGGGTTCCGGGGAGCTGTTTTTT.

V is TRBV18 and J is TRBJ2-7, with 7 bases aligning to TRBD1. V was clipped by 6 bases and J by 9 bases; unmatched bases: 11. The CDR3 is made up of 13 amino acids. Germline lookup yields CDR1 KGHSH and CDR2 LQKENI. For the CDR3, the DNA is TGTGCCAGCTCGCCCGGAGACAGGGCCGTGCAGTACTTC. Protein sequence: CASSPGDRAVQYF.

In its sample, this clone was seen once. The rearrangement joins TRBV19 to TRBJ2-3; 10 bases map to TRBD1. The ends lost 1 base at V and 5 bases at J; junction bases unmatched: 3. The germline gives CDR1 LNHDA, CDR2 SQIVND (reference sequence). The CDR3 sequence is 15 residues long. In DNA form, the CDR3 reads TGTGCCAGTAGTATAGGAGGGACAGGGGTAGATACGCAGTATTTT. Amino acid sequence: CASSIGGTGVDTQYF.

This clone came up once. The V call is TRBV5-1, the J call TRBJ1-4; TRBD1 is a possible D gene (5 bases). The CDR3 is 14 residues long. Germline CDR1 is SGHRS and CDR2 is YFSETQ. The ends were cut back, 5 bases at V and 5 bases at J, with 13 bases in the middle. The CDR3 nucleotides are TGCGCCAGCAGGGAGGGGACGGTGAATGAAAAACTGTTTTTT. It specifies CASREGTVNEKLFF.

The rearrangement joins TRBV5-1 to TRBJ1-4; TRBD1 matches 10 bases. The CDR3 length is 18 residues. V lost 0 bases and J lost 2; bases outside the gene matches: 7. The germline CDR1 and CDR2 sequences are SGHRS and YFSETQ. CDR3 residues: CASSLGAATGGTNEKLFF. DNA of the CDR3: TGCGCCAGCAGCTTGGGGGCTGCGACAGGGGGCACTAATGAAAAACTGTTTTTT.

The gene calls are TRBV15 and TRBJ1-4, with unresolved D. Germline V gene lookup returns CDR1 LNHNV and CDR2 YYDKDF (reference sequence). The CDR3 length is 15 residues. Deletions cut 0 bases from V and 3 bases from J, with 8 bases between. CDR3 coding DNA: TGTGCCACCAGCAGAGATACGGGATCTAATGAAAAACTGTTTTTT. Its translation: CATSRDTGSNEKLFF.

The genes are TRBV7-9 and TRBJ2-2; D remains ambiguous. Germline assignment: CDR1 SEHNR and CDR2 FQNEAQ (reference sequence). The V end was cut by 1 base, the J end by 1 base, with 7 bases between. CDR3 length equals 15 residues. CDR3 DNA sequence: TGTGCCAGCAGCTTAGTCCCGGGGAACACCGGGGAGCTGTTTTTT. Protein: CASSLVPGNTGELFF.

The chain combines TRBV5-1 with TRBJ2-1, with 10 bases aligning to TRBD2. After removal of 1 base from V and 5 bases from J, the junction contained 15 bases not matched to a gene. CDR3 size: 19 residues. Germline CDR1 SGHRS, CDR2 YFSETQ. For the CDR3, the DNA is TGCGCCAGCAGCTTGCCTAGCGGGGGAAGCCTAGTCATGGACAATGAGCAGTTCTTC. Amino acids: CASSLPSGGSLVMDNEQFF.

This chain joins TRBV19 and TRBJ1-1; D is ambiguous. Trimming took off 7 bases at V and 1 base at J, with 13 bases between the two ends. Germline V lookup: CDR1 LNHDA, CDR2 SQIVND (reference sequence). The CDR3 runs to 14 residues. DNA of the CDR3: TGTGCCAGTACGAGGGAAACGGGGAACACTGAAGCTTTCTTT. This translates into CASTRETGNTEAFF. The whole variable domain, filled in from reference TRBV19 and TRBJ1-1, reads DGGITQSPKYLFRKEGQNVTLSCEQNLNHDAMYWYRQDPGQGLRLIYYSQIVNDFQKGDIAEGYSVSREKKESFPLTVTSAQKNPTAFYLCASTRETGNTEAFFGQGTRLTVV.

The J gene is TRBJ2-1, the V gene TRBV18; TRBD1 aligns across 7 bases. The trim removed 3 bases at V and 6 bases at J, leaving 5 bases unmatched. The CDR3 covers 14 residues. The germline gives CDR1 KGHSH, CDR2 LQKENI. Written as DNA, the CDR3 is TGTGCCAGCTCACCCGGCAGACAGGGCAATGAGCAGTTCTTC. Encoded protein: CASSPGRQGNEQFF.

The chain has TRBV4-1 and TRBJ2-1; 11 bases map to TRBD2. This CDR3 is 17 amino acids long. Germline lookup yields CDR1 MGHRA and CDR2 YSYEKL. The junction had 7 bases not matched to a gene; V was cut back by 0 bases and J by 6 bases. As DNA, the CDR3 is TGCGCCAGCAGCCAAGATATACTAGCGGGAGTGGGCAATGAGCAGTTCTTC. Its translation: CASSQDILAGVGNEQFF.

This chain uses TRBV19 with TRBJ2-1, with 11 bases aligning to TRBD2. The germline V gene has CDR1 LNHDA and CDR2 SQIVND (reference sequence). CDR3 size: 15 residues. V lost 6 bases and J lost 6; bases outside the gene matches: 7. This CDR3 reads CASRTIAGGPNEQFF. CDR3 DNA sequence: TGTGCCAGTAGGACTATAGCGGGAGGGCCCAATGAGCAGTTCTTC. Supplemented by reference TRBV19 and TRBJ2-1, the full variable domain reads DGGITQSPKYLFRKEGQNVTLSCEQNLNHDAMYWYRQDPGQGLRLIYYSQIVNDFQKGDIAEGYSVSREKKESFPLTVTSAQKNPTAFYLCASRTIAGGPNEQFFGPGTRLTVL.

V and J are TRBV6-5 and TRBJ1-1; no reliable D call. V was clipped by 0 bases and J by 10 bases, with 9 bases between them. The CDR3 length is 12 residues. Looked up from germline, CDR1 is MNHEY and CDR2 is SVGAGI. The CDR3 sequence: CASSYSRGVAFF. CDR3 bases: TGTGCCAGCAGTTACTCGCGGGGTGTAGCTTTCTTT.

The genes are TRBV2 and TRBJ2-3; a weak D match, TRBD2 (5 bases). V was cut by 2 bases and J by 0 bases, with 12 bases left in between. Germline values: CDR1 SNHLY, CDR2 FYNNEI. This CDR3 is 16 amino acids long. The CDR3 DNA follows: TGTGCCAGCAGTGAATGGCTAGCTGAAAGCACAGATACGCAGTATTTT. This sequence encodes CASSEWLAESTDTQYF.

CDR3 sequence: CASSSWGLFF. The DNA for the CDR3 is TGTGCCAGCAGCTCCTGGGGCTTGTTTTTT. The V and J genes are TRBV6-2 or TRBV6-3 and TRBJ1-4, with D possibly matching TRBD1 (5 bases). The V and J ends lost 6 bases and 15 bases respectively, with 11 bases between them. The CDR3 runs 10 residues. CDR1 and CDR2 (germline): MNHEY, SVGEGT.

The rearrangement joins TRBV5-1 to TRBJ1-4, with D hard to call. The CDR3 runs to 14 residues. V lost 2 bases to trimming and J lost 3 bases, with 8 bases between them. Germline V lookup: CDR1 SGHRS, CDR2 YFSETQ. CDR3 bases: TGCGCCAGCAGCTTTAACGCGGCTAATGAAAAACTGTTTTTT. Translating it yields CASSFNAANEKLFF.

V and J are TRBV30 and TRBJ1-6, with 7 bases fitting TRBD1. Per germline, CDR1 GTSNPN and CDR2 SVGIG (reference sequence). CDR3 length: 18 residues. Trimming removed 0 bases from V and 0 bases from J; junction bases left unmatched: 8. For the CDR3, the DNA is TGTGCCTGGAGTGTACTAGGGGGACAGAGCTCCTATAATTCACCCCTCCACTTT. This sequence encodes CAWSVLGGQSSYNSPLHF. The full variable domain, with the rest looked up from reference TRBV30 and TRBJ1-6, is SQTIHQWPATLVQPVGSPLSLECTVEGTSNPNLYWYRQAAGRGLQLLFYSVGIGQISSEVPQNLSASRPQDRQFILSSKKLLLSDSGFYLCAWSVLGGQSSYNSPLHFGNGTRLTVT.

The J gene is TRBJ2-7, the V gene TRBV6-5; 8 nucleotides match TRBD2. The CDR3 covers 13 residues. Germline values: CDR1 MNHEY, CDR2 SVGAGI. V was clipped by 5 bases and J by 3 bases; unmatched bases: 3. CDR3: CASSPGLDYEQYF. The CDR3 nucleotides read TGTGCCAGCAGTCCGGGACTAGACTACGAGCAGTACTTC.

The chain has TRBV2 and TRBJ1-5; no firm D call. This CDR3 spans 15 amino acids. The ends were cut back, 3 bases at V and 5 bases at J, with 14 bases in the middle. Germline V gene sequence: CDR1 SNHLY, CDR2 FYNNEI. CDR3 residues: CASSEGRGRYQPQHF. The CDR3 DNA follows: TGTGCCAGCAGTGAGGGTAGAGGGCGGTATCAGCCCCAGCATTTT.

V usage is TRBV28 and J usage is TRBJ1-1; 7 bases match TRBD1. Germline V gene lookup returns CDR1 MDHEN and CDR2 SYDVKM. The CDR3 covers 15 residues. J was trimmed by 3 bases and V by 5 bases; bases with no gene match: 9. The chain's CDR3 is CASSPRQGSYTEAFF. For the CDR3, the DNA is TGTGCCAGCAGTCCGCGACAGGGATCTTACACTGAAGCTTTCTTT. The full variable domain, completed using reference TRBV28 and TRBJ1-1, is DVKVTQSSRYLVKRTGEKVFLECVQDMDHENMFWYRQDPGLGLRLIYFSYDVKMKEKGDIPEGYSVSREKKERFSLILESASTNQTSMYLCASSPRQGSYTEAFFGQGTRLTVV.

The chain recombines TRBV12-1 with TRBJ1-2; the D call TRBD1 from the table was never checked on the DNA. TRBV12-1 is listed as a pseudogene. This CDR3 has 16 amino acids. Here the CDR3 DNA reads TGTGCCAGCAGCTTAGTTACAGGGGGCGAGAACTATGGCTACACCTTC. As protein: CASSLVTGGENYGYTF.

This rearrangement joins TRBV6-1 to TRBJ2-7; perhaps TRBD2 as D (5 bases). V lost 3 bases to trimming and J lost 5 bases, with 17 bases between them. The germline gives CDR1 MNHNS, CDR2 SASEGT. The CDR3 loop spans 15 amino acids. The CDR3 region is CASSDRGAPYNEQYF. CDR3 DNA sequence: TGTGCCAGCAGTGACCGGGGAGCACCCTACAACGAGCAGTACTTC.

V is TRBV18 and J is TRBJ2-1; the match to TRBD2 covers 7 bases. The CDR3 is made up of 17 amino acids. The V segment lost 4 bases and the J segment 0 bases; nucleotides outside the gene matches: 9. Germline values: CDR1 KGHSH, CDR2 LQKENI. In DNA form, the CDR3 reads TGTGCCAGCTCACTCGCACTGGGGGGGAGCTCCTACAATGAGCAGTTCTTC. It codes for CASSLALGGSSYNEQFF.

The V call is TRBV6-5, the J call TRBJ2-1, with 11 bases identical to TRBD2. The V segment lost 6 bases and the J segment 9 bases; nucleotides outside the gene matches: 10. The CDR3 extends over 15 amino acids. Germline assignment: CDR1 MNHEY and CDR2 SVGAGI. CDR3 nucleotides: TGTGCCAGCAGGGTCCGTAGCGGGAGGGAGGGTGAGCAGTTCTTC. The encoded protein is CASRVRSGREGEQFF.

This clone was seen only a few times. This CDR3 reads CASIGTGGSAEAFF. Written as DNA, the CDR3 is TGTGCCAGCATCGGGACAGGGGGCAGCGCTGAAGCTTTCTTT. The V gene is TRBV7-9, the J gene TRBJ1-1; 12 nucleotides agree with TRBD1. Germline-derived CDR1 and CDR2 are SEHNR and FQNEAQ (reference sequence). V lost 7 bases to trimming and J lost 6 bases; unmatched junction nucleotides: 6. The CDR3 is made up of 14 amino acids.

This clone was picked up one time. The chain employs TRBV9 and TRBJ2-5, with D perhaps TRBD2 (5 bases). With 0 bases removed from V and 1 base from J, the gap between germline ends came to 7 bases. This CDR3 is 14 amino acids long. Germline-derived CDR1 and CDR2 are SGDLS and YYNGEE. The CDR3 reads CASSVAGSQETQYF. CDR3 coding DNA: TGTGCCAGCAGCGTAGCGGGGTCCCAAGAGACCCAGTACTTC.

The rearrangement uses TRBV18 and TRBJ2-5, with 10 bases matching TRBD1. Trimming took 3 bases from V and 5 from J; bases not matched to a gene: 6. In germline, CDR1 is KGHSH, CDR2 LQKENI. This CDR3 comprises 15 residues. CDR3 amino acids: CASSPGTGAWETQYF. The CDR3 bases are TGTGCCAGCTCACCCGGGACAGGGGCTTGGGAGACCCAGTACTTC.